A single sample is the source of the 12 T cell receptor beta chains below, sequenced in a study of blood T cells in healthy people across ages. A J-beta primer mix and a sample-barcoded 5' primer were used in a second PCR of about 7 to 12 cycles. TCRdb independently ran MiXCR on the 5' RACE reads; one entry per CDR3 protein. The repertoire has hundreds of thousands of distinct CDR3 sequences, around half of them found once; the top ten carry 15% to 20%. Sequenced: blood. The source of these receptors is an elderly man in good health.

This clonotype was picked up a small number of times. This chain connects TRBV21-1 to TRBJ2-1; TRBD1 reflects the table's D call only, with no check against the DNA. TRBV21-1 constitutes a pseudogene. CDR3 length: 16 residues. This chain's CDR3 is CASNRQARSSYNEQFF. CDR3 bases: TGTGCCAGCAACAGACAGGCTCGAAGCTCCTACAATGAGCAGTTCTTC.

This clonotype was seen only once. A read error is possible here, since a much larger clone lies one base away. The rearrangement uses TRBV7-2 and TRBJ2-1, with 13 bases aligning to TRBD2. The CDR3 has 16 residues. Germline assignment: CDR1 SGHTA and CDR2 FQGNSA. V lost 1 base and J lost 10; bases outside the gene matches: 7. The CDR3 loop reads CASSLEGTSGTHEQFF. Here the CDR3 DNA reads TGTGCCAGCAGCTTAGAAGGGACTAGCGGGACCCACGAGCAGTTCTTC.

V and J are TRBV4-1 and TRBJ2-5, with TRBD2 identical over 11 bases. With the DNA end fitting TRBJ2-7 better, the J assignment may be wrong. The CDR3 length is 15 residues. Germline assignment: CDR1 MGHRA and CDR2 YSYEKL. The CDR3: CASSQPTSGSNEQYF. The CDR3 DNA follows: TGCGCCAGCAGCCAGCCCACTAGCGGGAGTAACGAGCAGTACTTC.

The rearrangement links TRBV7-2 to TRBJ1-4, with a possible D match to TRBD1 (5 bases). V was shortened by 5 bases and J by 4 bases, with 11 bases between the two germline ends. The CDR3 contains 14 residues. Germline V lookup: CDR1 SGHTA, CDR2 FQGNSA. The CDR3 loop reads CASSVRQGNEKLFF. For the CDR3, the DNA is TGTGCCAGCAGCGTACGCCAGGGTAATGAAAAACTGTTTTTT.

Only one count was recorded for this clonotype. The gene calls are TRBV5-1 and TRBJ2-2; D unclear. Germline V lookup: CDR1 SGHRS, CDR2 YFSETQ. Deletions cut 2 bases from V and 0 bases from J, with 8 bases between. The CDR3 is 15 residues long. CDR3 protein: CASSFGVANTGELFF. Written as DNA, the CDR3 is TGCGCCAGCAGCTTTGGTGTCGCGAACACCGGGGAGCTGTTTTTT.

This clonotype was recorded only once. The rearrangement joins TRBV4-2 to TRBJ2-3; 13 bases match TRBD2. Losses at the gene ends were 4 bases for V and 4 bases for J; bases not matched to a gene: 8. The CDR3 spans 17 residues. CDR1 LGHNA and CDR2 YNFKEQ come from the germline V gene. The CDR3 nucleotides read TGTGCCAGCAGCCCCTCAGGACTAGCGGGAGAAGCAGATACGCAGTATTTT. Protein sequence: CASSPSGLAGEADTQYF.

This clonotype was found a few times. The V and J genes are TRBV5-4 and TRBJ2-2; tentatively, D is TRBD2 (6 bases). Trimming left V 4 bases short and J 6 bases short, with 10 bases between. The CDR3 covers 13 residues. Germline-derived CDR1 and CDR2 are SGHNT and YYREEE (reference sequence). CDR3 region: CASSTSGSGELFF. CDR3 in DNA: TGTGCCAGCAGCACCAGCGGGTCCGGGGAGCTGTTTTTT. The full variable domain, completed using reference TRBV5-4 and TRBJ2-2, is ETGVTQSPTHLIKTRGQQVTLRCSSQSGHNTVSWYQQALGQGPQFIFQYYREEENGRGNFPPRFSGLQFPNYSSELNVNALELDDSALYLCASSTSGSGELFFGEGSRLTVL.

The rearrangement joins TRBV24-1 to TRBJ2-3; 8 nucleotides agree with TRBD2. With 6 bases clipped from V and 9 bases from J, the junction kept 7 bases outside the gene matches. The CDR3 length is 13 residues. The germline CDR1 and CDR2 sequences are KGHDR and SFDVKD. In nucleotides, the CDR3 is TGTGCCACCAGTCGTAGCGGGGCAGGGACGCAGTATTTT. Residues: CATSRSGAGTQYF.

The chain has TRBV29-1 and TRBJ2-7, with D perhaps matching TRBD2 (6 bases). Trimming removed 1 base from V and 6 bases from J, with 16 bases in between. The CDR3 totals 14 residues. Germline CDR1 SQVTM, CDR2 ANQGSEA. CDR3 sequence (DNA): TGCAGCGTTGAAGGGGAAGGAGGGCCACGCGAGCAGTACTTC. This codes for CSVEGEGGPREQYF.

This clonotype was seen a few times. The chain combines TRBV10-3 with TRBJ2-7; D perhaps matches TRBD1 (6 bases). The CDR3 spans 11 residues. The ends were cut back, 10 bases at V and 5 bases at J, with 12 bases in the middle. Germline V gives CDR1 ENHRY, CDR2 SYGVKD. CDR3 nucleotides: TGTGCCAGCCAAAACAGGGACGAGCAGTACTTC. Amino acid sequence: CASQNRDEQYF.

The rearrangement links TRBV10-3 to TRBJ1-2; 7 bases are shared with TRBD1. Losses at the gene ends were 6 bases for V and 4 bases for J; bases not matched to a gene: 8. Germline V lookup: CDR1 ENHRY, CDR2 SYGVKD. This CDR3 has 14 amino acids. The CDR3 region has the DNA TGTGCCATCAGGATACAGGGGATCGGCTATGGCTACACCTTC. Its translation: CAIRIQGIGYGYTF.

V and J are TRBV4-3 and TRBJ2-7, with D maybe TRBD1 (6 bases). CDR1 and CDR2 (germline): LGHNA, YSLEER. The ends were cut back, 0 bases at V and 2 bases at J, with 11 bases in the middle. The length of the CDR3 is 15 residues. In nucleotides, the CDR3 is TGCGCCAGCAGCCAAGATCGTGGGGGCCCCTACGAGCAGTACTTC. Protein: CASSQDRGGPYEQYF.